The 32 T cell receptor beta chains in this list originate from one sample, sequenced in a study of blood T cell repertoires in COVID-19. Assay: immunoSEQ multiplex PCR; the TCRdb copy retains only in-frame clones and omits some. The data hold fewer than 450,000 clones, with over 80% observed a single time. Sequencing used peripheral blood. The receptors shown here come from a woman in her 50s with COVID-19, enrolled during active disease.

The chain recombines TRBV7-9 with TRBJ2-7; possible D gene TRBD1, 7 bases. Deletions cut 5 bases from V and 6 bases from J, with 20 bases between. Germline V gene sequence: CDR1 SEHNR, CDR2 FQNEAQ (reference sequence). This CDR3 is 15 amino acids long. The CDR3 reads CASSPRERGLREQYF. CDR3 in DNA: TGTGCCAGCAGCCCGCGGGAAAGGGGGCTTCGCGAGCAGTACTTC.

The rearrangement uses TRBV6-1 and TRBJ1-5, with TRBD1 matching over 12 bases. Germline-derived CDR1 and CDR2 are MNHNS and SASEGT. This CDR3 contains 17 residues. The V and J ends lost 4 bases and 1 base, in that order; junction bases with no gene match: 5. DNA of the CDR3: TGTGCCAGCAGTGTAGGGACAGGGGGCGACAGCAATCAGCCCCAGCATTTT. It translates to CASSVGTGGDSNQPQHF.

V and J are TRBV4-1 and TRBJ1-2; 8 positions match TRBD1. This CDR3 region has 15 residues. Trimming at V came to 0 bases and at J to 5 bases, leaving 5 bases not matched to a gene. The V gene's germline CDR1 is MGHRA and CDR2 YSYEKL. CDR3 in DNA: TGCGCCAGCAGCCAAGACAGGGGGCAGAGGTATGGCTACACCTTC. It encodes CASSQDRGQRYGYTF.

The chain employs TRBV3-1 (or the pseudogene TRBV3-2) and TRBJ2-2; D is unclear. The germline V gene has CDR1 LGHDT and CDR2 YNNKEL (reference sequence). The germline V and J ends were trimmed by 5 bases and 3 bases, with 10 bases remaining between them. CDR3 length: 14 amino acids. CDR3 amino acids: CASSETWHTGELFF. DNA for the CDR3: TGTGCCAGCAGCGAAACCTGGCACACCGGGGAGCTGTTTTTT.

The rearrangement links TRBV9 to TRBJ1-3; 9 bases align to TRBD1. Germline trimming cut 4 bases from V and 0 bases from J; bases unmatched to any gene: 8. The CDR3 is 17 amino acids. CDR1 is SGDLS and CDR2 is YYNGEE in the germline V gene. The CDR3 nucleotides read TGTGCCAGCAGCACGGACAGGGGCATCAGCTCTGGAAACACCATATATTTT. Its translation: CASSTDRGISSGNTIYF.

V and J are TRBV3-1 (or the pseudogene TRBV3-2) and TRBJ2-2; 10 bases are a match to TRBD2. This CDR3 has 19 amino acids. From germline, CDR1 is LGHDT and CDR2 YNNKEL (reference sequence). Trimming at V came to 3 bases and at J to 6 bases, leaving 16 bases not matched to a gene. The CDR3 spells CASSQQRGRLAGDSGELFF. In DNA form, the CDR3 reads TGTGCCAGCAGCCAGCAAAGGGGGCGGCTAGCGGGAGATTCCGGGGAGCTGTTTTTT.

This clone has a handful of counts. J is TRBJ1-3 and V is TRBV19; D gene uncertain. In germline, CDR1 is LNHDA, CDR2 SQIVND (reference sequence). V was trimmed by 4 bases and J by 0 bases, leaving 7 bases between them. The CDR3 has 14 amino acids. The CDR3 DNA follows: TGTGCCAGTAGTAAAGCGCACTCTGGAAACACCATATATTTT. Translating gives CASSKAHSGNTIYF.

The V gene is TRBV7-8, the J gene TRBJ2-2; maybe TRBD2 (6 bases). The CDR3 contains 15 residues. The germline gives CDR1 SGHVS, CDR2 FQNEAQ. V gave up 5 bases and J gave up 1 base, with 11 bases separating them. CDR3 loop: CASSRTGGNTGELFF. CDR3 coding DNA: TGTGCCAGCAGCCGCACCGGGGGGAACACCGGGGAGCTGTTTTTT.

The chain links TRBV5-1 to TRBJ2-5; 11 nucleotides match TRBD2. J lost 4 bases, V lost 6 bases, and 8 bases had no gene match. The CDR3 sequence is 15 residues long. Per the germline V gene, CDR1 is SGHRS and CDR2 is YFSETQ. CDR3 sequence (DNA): TGCGCCAGCATACCCTCCGGGACTAGCGGAGAGACCCAGTACTTC. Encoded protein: CASIPSGTSGETQYF.

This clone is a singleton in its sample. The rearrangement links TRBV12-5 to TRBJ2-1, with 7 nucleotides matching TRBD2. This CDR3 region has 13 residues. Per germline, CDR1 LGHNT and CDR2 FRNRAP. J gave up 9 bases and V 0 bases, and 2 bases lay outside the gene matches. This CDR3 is CASGLVQRGEQFF. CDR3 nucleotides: TGTGCTAGTGGTTTGGTACAGCGGGGTGAGCAGTTCTTC.

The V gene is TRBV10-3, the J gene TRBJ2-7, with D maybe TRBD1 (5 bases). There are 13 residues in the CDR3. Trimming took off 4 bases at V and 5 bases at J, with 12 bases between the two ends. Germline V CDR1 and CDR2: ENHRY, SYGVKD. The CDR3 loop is CAISGEGVDEQYF. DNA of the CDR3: TGTGCCATCAGTGGAGAAGGGGTTGACGAGCAGTACTTC.

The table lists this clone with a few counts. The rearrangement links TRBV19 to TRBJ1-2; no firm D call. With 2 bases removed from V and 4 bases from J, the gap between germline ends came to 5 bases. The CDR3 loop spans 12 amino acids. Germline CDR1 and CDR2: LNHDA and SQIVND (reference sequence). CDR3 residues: CASSIYGYGYTF. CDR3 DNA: TGTGCCAGTAGTATATACGGCTATGGCTACACCTTC.

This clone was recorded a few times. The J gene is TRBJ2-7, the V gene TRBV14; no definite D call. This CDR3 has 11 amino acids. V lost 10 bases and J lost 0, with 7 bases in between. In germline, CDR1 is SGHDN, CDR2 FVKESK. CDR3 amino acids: CATTSSYEQYF. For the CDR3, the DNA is TGTGCCACCACGAGCTCCTACGAGCAGTACTTC.

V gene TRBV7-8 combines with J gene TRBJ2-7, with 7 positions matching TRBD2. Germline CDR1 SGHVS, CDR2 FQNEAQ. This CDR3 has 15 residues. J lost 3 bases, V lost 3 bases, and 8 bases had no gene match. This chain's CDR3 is CASSFLAGTVYEQYF. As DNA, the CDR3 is TGTGCCAGCAGCTTCTTAGCGGGCACTGTCTACGAGCAGTACTTC.

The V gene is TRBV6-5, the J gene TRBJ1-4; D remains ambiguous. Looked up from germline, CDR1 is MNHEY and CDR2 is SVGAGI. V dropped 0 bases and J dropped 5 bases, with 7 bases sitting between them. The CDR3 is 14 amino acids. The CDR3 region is CASSYSGSNEKLFF. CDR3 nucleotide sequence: TGTGCCAGCAGTTACTCGGGCAGCAATGAAAAACTGTTTTTT.

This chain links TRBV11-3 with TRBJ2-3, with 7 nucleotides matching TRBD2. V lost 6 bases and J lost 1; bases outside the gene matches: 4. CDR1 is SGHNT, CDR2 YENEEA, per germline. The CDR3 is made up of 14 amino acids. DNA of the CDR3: TGTGCCAGCAGTGTTACTAGCGGCACAGATACGCAGTATTTT. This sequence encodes CASSVTSGTDTQYF.

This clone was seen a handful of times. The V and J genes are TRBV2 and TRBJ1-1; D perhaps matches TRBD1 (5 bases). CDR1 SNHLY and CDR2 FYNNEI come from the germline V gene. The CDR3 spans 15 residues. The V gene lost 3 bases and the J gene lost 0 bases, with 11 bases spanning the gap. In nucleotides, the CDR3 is TGTGCCAGCAGTGATCAGGGTGCGATGAACACTGAAGCTTTCTTT. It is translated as CASSDQGAMNTEAFF.

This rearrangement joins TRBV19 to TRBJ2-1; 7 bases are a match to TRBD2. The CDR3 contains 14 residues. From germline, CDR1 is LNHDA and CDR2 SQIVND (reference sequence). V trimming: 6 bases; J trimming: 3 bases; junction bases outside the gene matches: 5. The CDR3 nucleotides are TGTGCCAGTAGGCGGCTAGCGGACTACAATGAGCAGTTCTTC. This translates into CASRRLADYNEQFF.

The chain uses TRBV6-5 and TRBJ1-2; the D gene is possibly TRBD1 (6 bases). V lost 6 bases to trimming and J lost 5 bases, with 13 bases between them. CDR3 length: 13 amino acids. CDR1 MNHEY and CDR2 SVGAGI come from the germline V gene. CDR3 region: CASSRTGKYGYTF. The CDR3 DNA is TGTGCCAGCAGCAGAACAGGGAAATATGGCTACACCTTC.

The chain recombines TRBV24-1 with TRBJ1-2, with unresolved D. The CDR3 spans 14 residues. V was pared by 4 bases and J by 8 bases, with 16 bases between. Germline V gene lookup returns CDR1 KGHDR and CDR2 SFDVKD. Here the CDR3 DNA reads TGTGCCACCAGTGAGGCGGCCCTACCTAGGGGCTACACCTTC. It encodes CATSEAALPRGYTF.

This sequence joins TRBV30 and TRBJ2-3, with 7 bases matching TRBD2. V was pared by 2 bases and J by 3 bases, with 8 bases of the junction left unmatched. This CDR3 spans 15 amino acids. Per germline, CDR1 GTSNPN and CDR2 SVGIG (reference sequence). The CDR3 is CAWSPLAAGTDTQYF. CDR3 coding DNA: TGTGCCTGGAGTCCTCTAGCGGCTGGGACAGATACGCAGTATTTT.

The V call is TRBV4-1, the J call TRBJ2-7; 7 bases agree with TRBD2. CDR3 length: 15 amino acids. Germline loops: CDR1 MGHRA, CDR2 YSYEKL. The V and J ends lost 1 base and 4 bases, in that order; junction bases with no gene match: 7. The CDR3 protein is CASSQGGGRGYEQYF. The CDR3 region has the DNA TGCGCCAGCAGCCAAGGGGGCGGGAGAGGGTACGAGCAGTACTTC.

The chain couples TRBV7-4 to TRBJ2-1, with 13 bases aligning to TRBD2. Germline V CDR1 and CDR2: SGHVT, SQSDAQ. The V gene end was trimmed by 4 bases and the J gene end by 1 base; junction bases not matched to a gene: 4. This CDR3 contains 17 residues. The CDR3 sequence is CASSSLAGGVSYNEQFF. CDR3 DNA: TGTGCCAGCAGCTCACTAGCGGGAGGGGTTTCCTACAATGAGCAGTTCTTC. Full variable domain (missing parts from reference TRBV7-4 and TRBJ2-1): GAGVSQSPRYKVAKRGRDVALRCDSISGHVTLYWYRQTLGQGSEVLTYSQSDAQRDKSGRPSGRFSAERPERSVSTLKIQRTEQGDSAVYLCASSSLAGGVSYNEQFFGPGTRLTVL.

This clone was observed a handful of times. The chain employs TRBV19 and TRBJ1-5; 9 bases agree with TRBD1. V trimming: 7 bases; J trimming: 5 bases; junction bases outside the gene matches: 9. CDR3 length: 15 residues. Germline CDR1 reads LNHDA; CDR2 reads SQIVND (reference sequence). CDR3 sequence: CASNGQGLNDQPQHF. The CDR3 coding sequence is TGTGCCAGTAATGGACAGGGGTTGAATGATCAGCCCCAGCATTTT.

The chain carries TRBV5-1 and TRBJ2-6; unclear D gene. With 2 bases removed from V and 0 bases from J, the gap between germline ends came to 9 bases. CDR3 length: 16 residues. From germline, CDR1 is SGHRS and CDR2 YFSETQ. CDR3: CASSFGQSSGANVLTF. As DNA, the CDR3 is TGCGCCAGCAGCTTTGGGCAGAGCTCTGGGGCCAACGTCCTGACTTTC. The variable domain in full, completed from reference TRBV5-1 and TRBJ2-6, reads KAGVTQTPRYLIKTRGQQVTLSCSPISGHRSVSWYQQTPGQGLQFLFEYFSETQRNKGNFPGRFSGRQFSNSRSEMNVSTLELGDSALYLCASSFGQSSGANVLTFGAGSRLTVL.

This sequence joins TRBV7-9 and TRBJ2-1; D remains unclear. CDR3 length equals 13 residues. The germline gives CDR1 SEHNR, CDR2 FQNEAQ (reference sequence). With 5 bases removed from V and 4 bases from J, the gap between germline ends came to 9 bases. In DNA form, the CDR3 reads TGTGCCAGCAGCCCAACAAGTTACAATGAGCAGTTCTTC. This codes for CASSPTSYNEQFF. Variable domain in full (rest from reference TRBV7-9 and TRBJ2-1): DTGVSQNPRHKITKRGQNVTFRCDPISEHNRLYWYRQTLGQGPEFLTYFQNEAQLEKSRLLSDRFSAERPKGSFSTLEIQRTEQGDSAMYLCASSPTSYNEQFFGPGTRLTVL.

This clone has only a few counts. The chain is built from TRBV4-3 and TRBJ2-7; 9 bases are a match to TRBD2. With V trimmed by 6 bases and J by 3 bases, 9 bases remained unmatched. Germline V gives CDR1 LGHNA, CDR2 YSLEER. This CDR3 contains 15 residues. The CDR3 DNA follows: TGCGCCAGCAGTATCGGACTAGCGCAGGGCTACGAGCAGTACTTC. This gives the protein CASSIGLAQGYEQYF.

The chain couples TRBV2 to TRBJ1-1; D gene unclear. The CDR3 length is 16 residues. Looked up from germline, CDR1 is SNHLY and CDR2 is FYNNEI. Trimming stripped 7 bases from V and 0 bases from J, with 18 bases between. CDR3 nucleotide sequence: TGTGCCAGCAAATCGGAGGGAGGCCGGATGAACACTGAAGCTTTCTTT. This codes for CASKSEGGRMNTEAFF.

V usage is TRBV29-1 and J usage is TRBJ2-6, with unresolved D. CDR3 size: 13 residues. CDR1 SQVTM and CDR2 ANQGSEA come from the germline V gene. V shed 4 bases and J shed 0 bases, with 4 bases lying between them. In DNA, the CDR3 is TGCAGCGTTGTTTACTCTGGGGCCAACGTCCTGACTTTC. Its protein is CSVVYSGANVLTF.

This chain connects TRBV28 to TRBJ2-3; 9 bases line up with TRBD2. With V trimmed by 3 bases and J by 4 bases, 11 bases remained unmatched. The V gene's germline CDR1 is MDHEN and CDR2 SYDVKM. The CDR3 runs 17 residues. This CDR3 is CASSLQAAGGQADTQYF. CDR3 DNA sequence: TGTGCCAGCAGTTTGCAGGCGGCGGGAGGGCAGGCAGATACGCAGTATTTT.

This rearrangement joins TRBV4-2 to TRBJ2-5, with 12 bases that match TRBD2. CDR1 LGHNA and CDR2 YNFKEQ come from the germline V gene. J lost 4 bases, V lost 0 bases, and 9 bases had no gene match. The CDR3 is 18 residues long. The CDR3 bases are TGTGCCAGCAGCCAAGAATATATCACTAGCGGGAGGCGAGAGACCCAGTACTTC. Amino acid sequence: CASSQEYITSGRRETQYF.

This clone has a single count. The DNA for the CDR3 is TGTGCCAGCAGCCTTACGACAGGGATCGTCACCTATGGCTACACCTTC. It specifies CASSLTTGIVTYGYTF. The V and J genes are TRBV9 and TRBJ1-2, with 7 bases fitting TRBD1. Germline CDR1 reads SGDLS; CDR2 reads YYNGEE. The V gene end was trimmed by 4 bases and the J gene end by 4 bases; junction bases not matched to a gene: 13. The CDR3 loop spans 16 amino acids.